This TCR beta chain was profiled in a study of vaccination and CD4 T cells after COVID-19. Overall study context: Across the group, participants received two doses of either BNT162b2 or mRNA-1273 vaccine. Post-COVID specimens were obtained a median 101 days after diagnosis (range 35 to 161).

Cultured CD4+ T cells had their DNA profiled by the Oncomine TCR Beta short-read assay. Each CDR3 protein gets one entry after TCRdb re-called the PCR reads with MiXCR. The profile shows 13,000 or so distinct CDR3 sequences, roughly 40% of them singletons. Treatment of the sample: approximately 10-day PBMC culture with coronavirus spike peptide pools or control peptides (ViraFEST assay). First, ViraFEST expanded antigen-specific T cells with peptide pools, and next it sequenced the TCRs. Regarding the study as a whole: Looking at convalescent patients, 304 of their 307 vaccine-specific clones were spike mono-reactive.

The CDR3 spans 15 residues. Deletions cut 6 bases from V and 2 bases from J, with 14 bases between. A remark on this clonotype: Its antigen is currently unknown.

The TCR sequence derives from a human donor who had recovered from COVID-19. Material for sequencing was CD4+ T cells from blood, cultured in vitro. The rearrangement links TRBV12-3 or TRBV12-4 to TRBJ1-5; D perhaps matches TRBD1 (5 bases). CDR3 in amino acids: CASSPGTGGNQPQHF. The CDR3 DNA reads TGTGCCAGCAGCCCCGGGACTGGGGGCAATCAGCCCCAGCATTTT.